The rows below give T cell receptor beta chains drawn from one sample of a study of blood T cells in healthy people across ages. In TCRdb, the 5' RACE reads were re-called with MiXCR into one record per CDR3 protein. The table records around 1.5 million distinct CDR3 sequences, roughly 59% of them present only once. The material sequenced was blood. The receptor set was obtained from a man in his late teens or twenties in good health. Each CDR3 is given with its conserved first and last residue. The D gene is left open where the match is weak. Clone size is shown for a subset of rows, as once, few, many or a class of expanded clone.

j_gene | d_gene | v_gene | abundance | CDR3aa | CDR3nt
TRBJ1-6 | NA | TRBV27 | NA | CASSQDWSYNSPLHF | TGTGCCAGCAGCCAGGATTGGTCCTATAATTCACCCCTCCACTTT
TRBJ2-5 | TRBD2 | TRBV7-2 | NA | CASSLIQAGATQYF | TGTGCCAGCAGCTTAATTCAGGCGGGAGCGACCCAGTACTTC
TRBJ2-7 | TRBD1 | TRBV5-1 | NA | CASSLVGQGYNEQYF | TGCGCCAGCAGCTTGGTGGGACAGGGCTACAATGAGCAGTACTTC
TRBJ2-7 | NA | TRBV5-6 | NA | CASSWETYEQYF | TGTGCCAGCAGCTGGGAAACCTACGAGCAGTACTTC
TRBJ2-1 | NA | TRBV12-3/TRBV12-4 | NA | CASSPAGTGFGEQFF | TGTGCCAGCAGCCCCGCCGGTACAGGTTTCGGTGAGCAGTTCTTC
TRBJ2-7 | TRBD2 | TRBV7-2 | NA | CASSLIPAGDWGTYEQYF | TGTGCCAGCAGCTTAATTCCAGCGGGAGATTGGGGGACCTACGAGCAGTACTTC
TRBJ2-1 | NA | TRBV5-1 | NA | CASSFGAEQFF | TGCGCCAGCAGCTTTGGGGCCGAGCAGTTCTTC
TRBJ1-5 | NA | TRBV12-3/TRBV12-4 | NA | CASRDSNNQPQHF | TGTGCCAGCAGGGACAGTAATAATCAGCCCCAGCATTTT
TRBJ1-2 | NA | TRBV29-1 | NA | CGAIFGPDGYTF | TGCGGCGCCATTTTTGGCCCTGATGGCTACACCTTC
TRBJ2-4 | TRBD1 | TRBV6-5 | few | CASSNTDRAGIQYF | TGTGCCAGCAGTAACACCGACAGGGCTGGCATTCAGTACTTC
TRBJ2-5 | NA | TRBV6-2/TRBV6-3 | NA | CASSYGPRTQYF | TGTGCCAGCAGTTACGGTCCTCGGACCCAGTACTTC
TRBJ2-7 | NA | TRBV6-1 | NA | CASSEGMAVYEQYF | TGTGCCAGCAGTGAGGGGATGGCCGTCTACGAGCAGTACTTC
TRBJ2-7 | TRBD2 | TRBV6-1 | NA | CASSLLSGSMNEQYF | TGTGCCAGCAGTCTCCTTAGCGGGAGTATGAACGAGCAGTACTTC
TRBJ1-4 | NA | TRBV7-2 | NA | CASSLDGGGTNEKLFF | TGTGCCAGCAGCTTAGACGGGGGAGGGACTAATGAAAAACTGTTTTTT
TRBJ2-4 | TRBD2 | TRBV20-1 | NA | CSARGGRISSGGPPAKNIQYF | TGCAGTGCTAGAGGAGGGCGGATTAGTAGCGGGGGGCCCCCGGCCAAAAACATTCAGTACTTC
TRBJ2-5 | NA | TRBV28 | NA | CASRKGGLETQYF | TGTGCCAGCCGAAAAGGGGGGTTGGAGACCCAGTACTTC
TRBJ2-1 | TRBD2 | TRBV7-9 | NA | CASSLSGAAYNEQFF | TGTGCCAGCAGCTTAAGCGGGGCGGCCTACAATGAGCAGTTCTTC
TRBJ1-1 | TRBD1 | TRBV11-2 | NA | CASSFRQGALSLYTEAFF | TGTGCCAGCAGCTTTAGACAGGGGGCACTCAGCTTGTACACTGAAGCTTTCTTT
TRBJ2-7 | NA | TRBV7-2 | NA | CASSLALYSRYEQYF | TGTGCCAGCAGCTTAGCGCTTTACAGCCGCTACGAGCAGTACTTC
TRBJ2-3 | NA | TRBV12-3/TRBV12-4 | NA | CASSEQEPTTDTQYF | TGTGCCAGCAGCGAACAGGAGCCAACGACAGATACGCAGTATTTT
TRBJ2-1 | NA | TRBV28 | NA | CASSPPRHLANTYNEQFF | TGTGCCAGCAGCCCACCCCGTCATCTAGCGAACACCTACAATGAGCAGTTCTTC
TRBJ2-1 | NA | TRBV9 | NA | CASSVDLAQQQFF | TGTGCCAGCAGCGTAGATCTAGCCCAGCAGCAGTTCTTC
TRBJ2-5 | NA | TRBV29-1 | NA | CSVVGAKETQYF | TGCAGCGTTGTAGGTGCCAAAGAGACCCAGTACTTC
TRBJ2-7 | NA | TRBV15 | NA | CATTAGVRSYEQYF | TGTGCCACCACCGCAGGGGTAAGATCCTACGAGCAGTACTTC
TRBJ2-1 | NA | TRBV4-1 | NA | CASSQDGSDRGQVNEQFF | TGCGCCAGCAGCCAAGATGGCAGTGACCGGGGGCAAGTCAATGAGCAGTTCTTC
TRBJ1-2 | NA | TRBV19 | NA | CASSIRSDGYTF | TGTGCCAGTAGTATACGGAGTGATGGCTACACCTTC
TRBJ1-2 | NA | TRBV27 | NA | CASREGGRSYTF | TGTGCCAGCAGGGAGGGGGGCCGCTCCTACACCTTC
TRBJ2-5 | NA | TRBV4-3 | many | CASSQALGPQETQYF | TGCGCCAGCAGCCAAGCTTTGGGCCCGCAAGAGACCCAGTACTTC
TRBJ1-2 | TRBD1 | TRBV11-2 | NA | CASSFKGGTGGFNYGYTF | TGTGCCAGCAGCTTCAAGGGGGGGACAGGGGGTTTCAACTATGGCTACACCTTC
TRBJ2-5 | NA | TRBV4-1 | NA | CASSQQGVQGRVGQETQYF | TGCGCCAGCAGCCAACAAGGGGTACAGGGCAGAGTAGGGCAAGAGACCCAGTACTTC
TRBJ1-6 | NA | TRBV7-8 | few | CASSFGRGGSPLHF | TGTGCCAGCAGCTTTGGCAGGGGAGGCTCACCCCTCCACTTT
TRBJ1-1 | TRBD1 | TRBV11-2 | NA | CASRTGTGGSTEAFF | TGTGCCAGTAGAACCGGGACAGGGGGATCCACTGAAGCTTTCTTT
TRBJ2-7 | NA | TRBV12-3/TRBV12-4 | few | CASSLVQGNEQYF | TGTGCCAGCAGTTTAGTACAGGGAAACGAGCAGTACTTC
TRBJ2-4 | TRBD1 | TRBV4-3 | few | CASSQDQDRVVRNIQYF | TGCGCCAGCAGCCAAGATCAGGACAGGGTTGTAAGAAACATTCAGTACTTC
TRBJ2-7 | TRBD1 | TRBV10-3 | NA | CAISTGAYEQYF | TGTGCCATTTCGACAGGGGCCTACGAGCAGTACTTC
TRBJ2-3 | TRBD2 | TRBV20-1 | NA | CSASAGEGIDTQYF | TGCAGTGCTAGTGCGGGAGAGGGTATAGATACGCAGTATTTT
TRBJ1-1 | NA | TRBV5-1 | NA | CASNSKGGLNTEAFF | TGCGCCAGCAACTCAAAGGGGGGGCTGAACACTGAAGCTTTCTTT
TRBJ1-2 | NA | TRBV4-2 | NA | CASSQEPSRGGDGYTF | TGTGCCAGCAGCCAAGAACCATCCAGGGGAGGGGATGGCTACACCTTC
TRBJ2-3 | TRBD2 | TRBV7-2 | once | CASSSASGPSTDTQYF | TGTGCCAGCAGCTCCGCTAGCGGCCCTAGCACAGATACGCAGTATTTT
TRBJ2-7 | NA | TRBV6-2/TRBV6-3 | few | CASSLTGNEDEQYF | TGTGCCAGCAGTTTAACGGGGAACGAGGACGAGCAGTACTTC
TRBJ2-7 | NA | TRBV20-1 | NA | CSARQGGLGYEQYF | TGCAGTGCTAGACAGGGGGGTCTAGGCTACGAGCAGTACTTC
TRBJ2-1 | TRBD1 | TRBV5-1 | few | CASSLGTGLLEQFF | TGCGCCAGCAGCTTGGGGACAGGGTTGCTTGAGCAGTTCTTC
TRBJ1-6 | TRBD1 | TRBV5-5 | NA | CASSLETGEGISPLHF | TGTGCCAGCAGCTTGGAGACAGGGGAGGGGATTTCACCCCTCCACTTT
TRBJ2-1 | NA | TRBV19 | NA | CASSKAEINEQFF | TGTGCCAGTAGTAAGGCGGAGATAAATGAGCAGTTCTTC
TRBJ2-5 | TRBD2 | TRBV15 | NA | CATGRGLAGFLETQYF | TGTGCCACCGGGAGGGGACTAGCGGGGTTTTTGGAGACCCAGTACTTC
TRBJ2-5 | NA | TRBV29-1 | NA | CSSPQGLETQYF | TGCAGCTCTCCCCAGGGTTTGGAGACCCAGTACTTC
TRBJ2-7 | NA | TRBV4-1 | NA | CASSQKPGDSSYEQYF | TGCGCCAGCAGCCAAAAACCGGGGGACAGCTCCTACGAGCAGTACTTC
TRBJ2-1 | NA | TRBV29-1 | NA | CSGRGYDEQFF | TGCAGCGGGAGAGGATACGATGAGCAGTTCTTC
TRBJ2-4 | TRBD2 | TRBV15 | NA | CATSAYSGGTSREQYF | TGTGCCACCAGCGCCTATAGCGGGGGGACATCTCGGGAGCAGTACTTC
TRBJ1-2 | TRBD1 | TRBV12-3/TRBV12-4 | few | CASTPWTGYGYTF | TGTGCCAGCACTCCCTGGACAGGGTATGGCTACACCTTC
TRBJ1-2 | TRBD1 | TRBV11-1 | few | CASSLGGTGVEGAPFNYGYTF | TGTGCCAGCAGCTTAGGGGGGACAGGGGTCGAAGGCGCCCCTTTCAACTATGGCTACACCTTC
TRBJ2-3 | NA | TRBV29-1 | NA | CSVVGGTDTQYF | TGCAGCGTTGTTGGGGGCACAGATACGCAGTATTTT
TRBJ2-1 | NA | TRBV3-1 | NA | CASSQDTPYEQFF | TGTGCCAGCAGCCAAGATACCCCTTATGAGCAGTTCTTC
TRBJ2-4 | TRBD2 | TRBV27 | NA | CASSLLLAGGPGEQYF | TGTGCCAGCAGTTTACTCCTAGCGGGAGGGCCGGGAGAGCAGTACTTC
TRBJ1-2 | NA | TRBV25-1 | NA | CASSDIVGYTF | TGTGCCAGCAGTGATATCGTCGGCTACACCTTC
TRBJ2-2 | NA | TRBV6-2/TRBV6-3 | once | CASSYGRGDTGELFF | TGTGCCAGCAGTTACGGCAGGGGAGACACCGGGGAGCTGTTTTTT
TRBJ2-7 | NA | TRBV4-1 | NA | CASSQEFGYYEQYF | TGCGCCAGCAGCCAAGAATTCGGATACTACGAGCAGTACTTC